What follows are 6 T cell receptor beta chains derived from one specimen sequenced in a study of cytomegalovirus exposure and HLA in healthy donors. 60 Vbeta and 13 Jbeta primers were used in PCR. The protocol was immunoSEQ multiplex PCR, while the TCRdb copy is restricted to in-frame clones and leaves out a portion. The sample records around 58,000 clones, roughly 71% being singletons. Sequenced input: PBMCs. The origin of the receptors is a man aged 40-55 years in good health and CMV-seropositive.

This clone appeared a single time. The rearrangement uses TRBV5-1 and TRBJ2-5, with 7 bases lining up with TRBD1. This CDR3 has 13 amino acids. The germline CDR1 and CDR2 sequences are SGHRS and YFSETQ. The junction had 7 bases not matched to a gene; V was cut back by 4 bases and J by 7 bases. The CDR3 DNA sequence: TGCGCCAGCAGCCCTACAGGGGTTGGGACCCAGTACTTC. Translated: CASSPTGVGTQYF.

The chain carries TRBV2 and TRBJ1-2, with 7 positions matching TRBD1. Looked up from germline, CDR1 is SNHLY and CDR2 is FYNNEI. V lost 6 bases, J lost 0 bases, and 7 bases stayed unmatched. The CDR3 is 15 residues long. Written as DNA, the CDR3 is TGTGCCAGCAGCGAGGACAGGACTTCTAACTATGGCTACACCTTC. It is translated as CASSEDRTSNYGYTF.

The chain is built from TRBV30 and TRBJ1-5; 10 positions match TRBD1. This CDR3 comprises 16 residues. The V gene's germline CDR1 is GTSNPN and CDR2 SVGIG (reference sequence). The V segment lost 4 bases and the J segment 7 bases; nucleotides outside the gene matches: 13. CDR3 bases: TGTGCCTGGACGGACGCCGCCCGGACAGGGGGACAGCCCCAGCATTTT. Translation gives CAWTDAARTGGQPQHF.

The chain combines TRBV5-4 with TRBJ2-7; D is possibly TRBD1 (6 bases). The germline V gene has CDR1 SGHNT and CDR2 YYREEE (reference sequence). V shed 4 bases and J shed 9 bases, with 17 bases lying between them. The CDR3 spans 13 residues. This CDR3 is CASSMAGEWPQYF. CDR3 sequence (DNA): TGTGCCAGCAGCATGGCAGGGGAGTGGCCGCAGTACTTC.

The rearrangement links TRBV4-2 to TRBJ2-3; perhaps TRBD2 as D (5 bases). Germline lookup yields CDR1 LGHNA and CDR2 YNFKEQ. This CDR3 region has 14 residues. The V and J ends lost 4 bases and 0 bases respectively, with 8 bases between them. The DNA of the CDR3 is TGTGCCAGCAGCCCCGGACTCAGCACAGATACGCAGTATTTT. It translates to CASSPGLSTDTQYF.

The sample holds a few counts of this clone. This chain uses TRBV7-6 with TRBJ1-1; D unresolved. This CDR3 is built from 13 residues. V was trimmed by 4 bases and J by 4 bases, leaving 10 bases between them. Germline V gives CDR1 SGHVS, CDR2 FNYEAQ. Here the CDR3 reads CASSSRLGTEAFF. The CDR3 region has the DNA TGTGCCAGCAGCTCGCGGTTGGGCACTGAAGCTTTCTTT.